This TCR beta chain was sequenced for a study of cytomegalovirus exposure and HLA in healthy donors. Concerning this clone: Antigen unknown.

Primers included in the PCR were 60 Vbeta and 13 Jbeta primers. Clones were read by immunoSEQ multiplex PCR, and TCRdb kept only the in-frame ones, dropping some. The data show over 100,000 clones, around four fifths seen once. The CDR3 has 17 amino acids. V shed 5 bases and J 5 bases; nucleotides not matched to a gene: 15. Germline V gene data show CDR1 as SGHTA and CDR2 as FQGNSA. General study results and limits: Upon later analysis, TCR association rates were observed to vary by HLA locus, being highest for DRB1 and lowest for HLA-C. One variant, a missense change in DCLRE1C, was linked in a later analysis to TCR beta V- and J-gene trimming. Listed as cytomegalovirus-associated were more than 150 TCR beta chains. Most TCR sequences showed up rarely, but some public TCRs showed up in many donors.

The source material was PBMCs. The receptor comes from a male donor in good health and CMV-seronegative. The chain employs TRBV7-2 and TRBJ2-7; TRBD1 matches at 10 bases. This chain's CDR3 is CASSPGTGAPKLDEQYF. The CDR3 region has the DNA TGTGCCAGCAGCCCCGGGACAGGGGCCCCCAAGTTGGACGAGCAGTACTTC.